This note documents a single T cell receptor (beta chain) sequence. These data are taken from a study of blood T cells in healthy people across ages. The ends lost 0 bases at V and 7 bases at J; junction bases unmatched: 8. The CDR3 covers 16 residues. The germline V gene encodes CDR1 SGDLS and CDR2 YYNGEE. Alongside a J-beta primer mix, a sample-barcoded 5' primer served in a second PCR lasting 7 to 11 cycles. TCRdb re-derived calls from the 5' RACE reads in MiXCR, one entry per CDR3 protein. The repertoire holds about 1.5 million distinct CDR3 sequences, with about 40% as singletons. This sequence joins TRBV9 and TRBJ2-2; 8 bases agree with TRBD1. The TCR comes from a woman younger than 35 in good health. The sequencing sample was made of blood. The CDR3, as DNA: TGTGCCAGCAGCGTAGGTCAGGACAGGGCGGTCGGGGAGCTGTTTTTT. This codes for CASSVGQDRAVGELFF. The full variable domain, completed using reference TRBV9 and TRBJ2-2, is DSGVTQTPKHLITATGQRVTLRCSPRSGDLSVYWYQQSLDQGLQFLIQYYNGEERAKGNILERFSAQQFPDLHSELNLSSLELGDSALYFCASSVGQDRAVGELFFGEGSRLTVL.